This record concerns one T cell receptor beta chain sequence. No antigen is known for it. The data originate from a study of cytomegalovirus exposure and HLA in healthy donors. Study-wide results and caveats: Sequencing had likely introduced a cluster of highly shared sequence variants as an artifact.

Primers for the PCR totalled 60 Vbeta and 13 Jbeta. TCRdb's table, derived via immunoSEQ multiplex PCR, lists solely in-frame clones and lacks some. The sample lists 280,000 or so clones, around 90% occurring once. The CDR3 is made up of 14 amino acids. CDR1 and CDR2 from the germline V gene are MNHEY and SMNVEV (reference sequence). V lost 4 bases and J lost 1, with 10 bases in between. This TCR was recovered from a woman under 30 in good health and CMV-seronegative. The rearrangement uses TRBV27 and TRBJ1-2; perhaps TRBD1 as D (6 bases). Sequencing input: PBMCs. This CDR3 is CASSSIQGNYGYTF. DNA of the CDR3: TGTGCCAGCAGTTCGATACAGGGTAACTATGGCTACACCTTC.